The 30 T cell receptor beta chains reported below all come from one sample, sequenced in a study of blood T cell repertoires in COVID-19. Method: immunoSEQ multiplex PCR; TCRdb's copy keeps in-frame clones and lacks some. In the table there are roughly 100,000 clones, 85% of which are singletons. The sequenced material came from peripheral blood. These receptors all come from a woman between 70 and 85 years old with active or convalescent COVID-19.

This chain connects TRBV7-8 to TRBJ1-5; D gene unclear. Per the germline V gene, CDR1 is SGHVS and CDR2 is FQNEAQ. The V end was cut by 0 bases, the J end by 2 bases, with 8 bases between. The length of the CDR3 is 15 residues. CDR3 loop: CASSLAASGNQPQHF. CDR3 DNA: TGTGCCAGCAGCTTAGCGGCTTCTGGCAATCAGCCCCAGCATTTT.

The chain employs TRBV7-9 and TRBJ2-5; D may be TRBD1 (6 bases). Germline V gene sequence: CDR1 SEHNR, CDR2 FQNEAQ (reference sequence). Trimming cost V 4 bases and J 7 bases, with 16 bases left between them. This CDR3 is 14 amino acids long. CDR3 DNA: TGTGCCAGCAGCTCACCCGGGACACACTTGACCCAGTACTTC. Translated: CASSSPGTHLTQYF.

This clone turned up a few times. The chain couples TRBV11-2 to TRBJ2-7, with TRBD2 identical over 9 bases. The CDR3 totals 15 residues. Germline V gene data show CDR1 as SGHAT and CDR2 as FQNNGV. Trimming at V came to 2 bases and at J to 4 bases, leaving 6 bases not matched to a gene. In DNA, the CDR3 is TGTGCCAGCAGCTTAAGTGCGGGGGGGATATACGAGCAGTACTTC. Translation: CASSLSAGGIYEQYF.

This chain connects TRBV10-3 to TRBJ2-3; perhaps TRBD1 as D (6 bases). Trimming removed 3 bases at V and 6 bases at J, with 13 bases between. In germline, CDR1 is ENHRY, CDR2 SYGVKD. This CDR3 is built from 14 residues. DNA of the CDR3: TGTGCCATCAGTGAACAACAGGGTACGGATACGCAGTATTTT. It codes for CAISEQQGTDTQYF.

The gene calls are TRBV28 and TRBJ2-3; 9 bases map to TRBD2. With V trimmed by 5 bases and J by 4 bases, 7 bases remained unmatched. The CDR3 covers 15 residues. The V gene's germline CDR1 is MDHEN and CDR2 SYDVKM. The CDR3 here is CASSPASGTPDTQYF. Written as DNA, the CDR3 is TGTGCCAGCAGTCCCGCTAGCGGGACTCCAGATACGCAGTATTTT.

The rearrangement uses TRBV18 and TRBJ2-7; D perhaps matches TRBD1 (6 bases). V lost 6 bases and J 0 bases, leaving 9 bases between the germline ends. This CDR3 spans 13 amino acids. Per the germline V gene, CDR1 is KGHSH and CDR2 is LQKENI. In DNA form, the CDR3 reads TGTGCCAGCTCTTCAGGGGTCTCCTACGAGCAGTACTTC. Residues: CASSSGVSYEQYF.

This clone was observed once. The V and J genes are TRBV24-1 and TRBJ2-7, with TRBD2 matching 16 bases. The CDR3 extends over 19 amino acids. Germline values: CDR1 KGHDR, CDR2 SFDVKD. V gave up 4 bases and J gave up 5 bases; unmatched junction bases: 13. This chain's CDR3 is CATSDNLGTSGRGDDEQYF. The DNA for the CDR3 is TGTGCCACCAGTGACAATCTTGGGACTAGCGGGAGGGGTGACGACGAGCAGTACTTC.

This clone was recorded only once. The chain recombines TRBV7-2 with TRBJ2-7, with a possible D match to TRBD2 (6 bases). With 2 bases removed from V and 6 bases from J, the gap between germline ends came to 17 bases. The CDR3 loop spans 15 amino acids. Germline V gives CDR1 SGHTA, CDR2 FQGNSA. CDR3 nucleotides: TGTGCCAGCAGCTTAAATTGGGCGGGGTTCGCCGAGCAGTACTTC. Protein: CASSLNWAGFAEQYF. The complete variable domain, with remaining parts taken from reference TRBV7-2 and TRBJ2-7, reads GAGVSQSPSNKVTEKGKDVELRCDPISGHTALYWYRQSLGQGLEFLIYFQGNSAPDKSGLPSDRFSAERTGGSVSTLTIQRTQQEDSAVYLCASSLNWAGFAEQYFGPGTRLTVT.

The J gene is TRBJ2-7, the V gene TRBV24-1; 7 bases align to TRBD2. J gave up 12 bases and V 0 bases, and 10 bases lay outside the gene matches. The CDR3 is made up of 14 amino acids. In germline, CDR1 is KGHDR, CDR2 SFDVKD. CDR3 amino acids: CATSDLGLGRGAYF. The CDR3 DNA sequence: TGTGCCACCAGTGATTTGGGACTAGGACGAGGGGCGTACTTC.

J is TRBJ2-5 and V is TRBV18; perhaps TRBD1 as D (5 bases). Trimming shortened V by 6 bases and J by 5 bases, and 13 bases separated the two germline ends. The CDR3 totals 13 residues. Germline CDR1 and CDR2: KGHSH and LQKENI. CDR3 sequence: CASSQGGGETQYF. The CDR3 nucleotides read TGTGCCAGCTCGCAGGGCGGTGGGGAGACCCAGTACTTC.

CDR3 residues: CATSDLKGLAGGEEQFF. For the CDR3, the DNA is TGTGCCACCAGTGATTTGAAGGGACTAGCGGGAGGAGAAGAGCAGTTCTTC. This chain connects TRBV24-1 to TRBJ2-1; 15 nucleotides align to TRBD2. Germline assignment: CDR1 KGHDR and CDR2 SFDVKD. V gave up 0 bases and J gave up 10 bases; unmatched junction bases: 6. This CDR3 contains 17 residues.

This clone came up once. The chain recombines TRBV3-1 (or the pseudogene TRBV3-2) with TRBJ1-2; 9 nucleotides line up with TRBD1. CDR1 and CDR2 from the germline V gene are LGHDT and YNNKEL (reference sequence). This CDR3 has 14 residues. Germline trimming cut 0 bases from V and 8 bases from J; bases unmatched to any gene: 4. The CDR3 nucleotides are TGTGCCAGCAGCCAAGAATCACAGGGGGCCGGCTACACCTTC. The encoded protein is CASSQESQGAGYTF.

The CDR3 is CAWSVEGRQPQHF. The CDR3 nucleotides are TGTGCCTGGAGTGTCGAGGGTCGTCAGCCCCAGCATTTT. The chain couples TRBV30 to TRBJ1-5; D gene unclear. The germline V and J ends were trimmed by 0 bases and 6 bases, with 9 bases remaining between them. Germline V gene data show CDR1 as GTSNPN and CDR2 as SVGIG (reference sequence). CDR3 length: 13 amino acids.

The V and J genes are TRBV5-8 and TRBJ1-5; TRBD1 agrees at 7 bases. Germline values: CDR1 SGHTS, CDR2 YDEGEE. The CDR3 sequence is 16 residues long. Losses at the gene ends were 3 bases for V and 9 bases for J; bases not matched to a gene: 15. The CDR3 DNA reads as TGTGCCAGCAGCTGGGGGGCACCGACAGGGCAGCGGCCCCAGCATTTT. As protein: CASSWGAPTGQRPQHF.

This clone appeared once. This chain links TRBV24-1 with TRBJ2-2, with D uncertain. Germline V CDR1 and CDR2: KGHDR, SFDVKD. This CDR3 has 15 residues. The ends were cut back, 4 bases at V and 1 base at J, with 9 bases in the middle. CDR3 nucleotide sequence: TGTGCCACCAGTGAATCACTGCTGAACACCGGGGAGCTGTTTTTT. It translates to CATSESLLNTGELFF.

This clone occurred a few times. The J gene is TRBJ2-7, the V gene TRBV28; no clear D gene. Germline CDR1 is MDHEN and CDR2 is SYDVKM. This CDR3 contains 14 residues. The ends were cut back, 2 bases at V and 4 bases at J, with 12 bases in the middle. The CDR3 DNA reads as TGTGCCAGCAGTTTAGGTGGGCAAACGTACGAGCAGTACTTC. Amino acids: CASSLGGQTYEQYF.

This clone was recorded once. The J gene is TRBJ2-5, the V gene TRBV7-8; TRBD2 aligns across 13 bases. Trimming took 1 base from V and 4 from J; bases not matched to a gene: 6. Germline CDR1 reads SGHVS; CDR2 reads FQNEAQ. The CDR3 runs to 17 residues. For the CDR3, the DNA is TGTGCCAGCAGCTTAGGGGGGACTAGCGGGAATAGAGAGACCCAGTACTTC. Amino acids: CASSLGGTSGNRETQYF.

The gene calls are TRBV10-3 and TRBJ1-1; 8 bases match TRBD1. This CDR3 spans 13 amino acids. V lost 6 bases and J lost 1; bases outside the gene matches: 1. CDR1 is ENHRY and CDR2 is SYGVKD in the germline V gene. CDR3 region: CAISGTGNTEAFF. The DNA for the CDR3 is TGTGCCATCAGCGGGACAGGGAACACTGAAGCTTTCTTT.

This clone has just a few counts. V gene TRBV9 combines with J gene TRBJ1-2, with D possibly being TRBD1 (6 bases). The CDR3 runs 15 residues. V lost 4 bases to trimming and J lost 8 bases, with 21 bases between them. CDR1 and CDR2 (germline): SGDLS, YYNGEE. Here the CDR3 DNA reads TGTGCCAGCAGCATCTCCGGGGGGCAGGCGATGGGCTACACCTTC. This gives the protein CASSISGGQAMGYTF. Full variable domain (rest looked up from reference TRBV9 and TRBJ1-2): DSGVTQTPKHLITATGQRVTLRCSPRSGDLSVYWYQQSLDQGLQFLIQYYNGEERAKGNILERFSAQQFPDLHSELNLSSLELGDSALYFCASSISGGQAMGYTFGSGTRLTVV.

V is TRBV7-9 and J is TRBJ2-1; no firm D call. V was shortened by 2 bases and J by 0 bases, with 11 bases between the two germline ends. This CDR3 region has 16 residues. The germline gives CDR1 SEHNR, CDR2 FQNEAQ (reference sequence). CDR3 sequence reads: CASSLSKPFSYNEQFF. The CDR3 region has the DNA TGTGCCAGCAGCTTATCCAAGCCATTCTCCTACAATGAGCAGTTCTTC.

The chain carries TRBV3-1 (or the pseudogene TRBV3-2) and TRBJ1-2, with 9 bases identical to TRBD1. After removal of 1 base from V and 7 bases from J, the junction contained 7 bases not matched to a gene. CDR3 length: 15 residues. Germline V gene sequence: CDR1 LGHDT, CDR2 YNNKEL (reference sequence). CDR3 protein: CASSQGDRGAGGYTF. CDR3 nucleotides: TGTGCCAGCAGCCAAGGCGACAGGGGGGCAGGTGGCTACACCTTC.

V is TRBV2 and J is TRBJ1-1; TRBD1 matches 7 bases. From germline, CDR1 is SNHLY and CDR2 FYNNEI. CDR3 length: 15 residues. V shed 2 bases and J 0 bases; nucleotides not matched to a gene: 3. The CDR3 DNA sequence: TGTGCCAGCAGTGAAACAGGGGTCTTGAACACTGAAGCTTTCTTT. Its protein product is CASSETGVLNTEAFF.

The J gene is TRBJ2-3, the V gene TRBV5-1; 11 bases agree with TRBD2. The CDR3 length is 16 residues. V trimming: 4 bases; J trimming: 1 base; junction bases outside the gene matches: 5. The germline CDR1 and CDR2 sequences are SGHRS and YFSETQ. The CDR3 loop reads CASSVAGGRGTDTQYF. DNA for the CDR3: TGCGCCAGCAGCGTAGCGGGAGGGCGGGGCACAGATACGCAGTATTTT.

The chain uses TRBV5-1 and TRBJ2-2, with D tentatively TRBD1 (6 bases). The length of the CDR3 is 15 residues. V was pared by 4 bases and J by 4 bases, with 14 bases between. CDR1 and CDR2 from the germline V gene are SGHRS and YFSETQ. CDR3 coding DNA: TGCGCCAGCAGCCAGAACAGGGAGAGCACCGGGGAGCTGTTTTTT. This translates into CASSQNRESTGELFF. Full variable domain (missing parts from reference TRBV5-1 and TRBJ2-2): KAGVTQTPRYLIKTRGQQVTLSCSPISGHRSVSWYQQTPGQGLQFLFEYFSETQRNKGNFPGRFSGRQFSNSRSEMNVSTLELGDSALYLCASSQNRESTGELFFGEGSRLTVL.

The chain is built from TRBV28 and TRBJ2-5, with D hard to call. Germline V CDR1 and CDR2: MDHEN, SYDVKM. CDR3 length: 14 residues. V was clipped by 5 bases and J by 5 bases, with 15 bases between them. CDR3 in amino acids: CASSAVEIRETQYF. In nucleotides, the CDR3 is TGTGCCAGCAGTGCCGTTGAGATTCGGGAGACCCAGTACTTC.

V and J are TRBV6-5 and TRBJ2-5, with TRBD2 matching over 8 bases. Germline V gene data show CDR1 as MNHEY and CDR2 as SVGAGI. The trim removed 6 bases at V and 5 bases at J, leaving 11 bases unmatched. The CDR3 length is 15 residues. The CDR3 nucleotides read TGTGCCAGCAGCGCTTCACGGGGGGGCCGGGAGACCCAGTACTTC. It yields the protein CASSASRGGRETQYF.

The rearrangement joins TRBV7-2 to TRBJ2-7; D is perhaps TRBD2 (5 bases). Germline loops: CDR1 SGHTA, CDR2 FQGNSA. The CDR3 totals 13 residues. V was trimmed by 8 bases and J by 7 bases, leaving 18 bases between them. DNA for the CDR3: TGTGCCAGCGCGATGGCTAGCTTGAGGGAGCAGTACTTC. It is translated as CASAMASLREQYF.

The chain has TRBV28 and TRBJ2-7; 13 nucleotides match TRBD2. This CDR3 comprises 15 residues. Germline V gene sequence: CDR1 MDHEN, CDR2 SYDVKM. With V trimmed by 6 bases and J by 4 bases, 6 bases remained unmatched. The CDR3 reads CASSRTSGSYYEQYF. The CDR3 bases are TGTGCCAGCAGCCGGACTAGCGGGAGTTATTACGAGCAGTACTTC.

This clone was observed a single time. The gene calls are TRBV7-2 and TRBJ2-1, with 12 bases fitting TRBD2. Germline V CDR1 and CDR2: SGHTA, FQGNSA. Germline trimming cut 2 bases from V and 9 bases from J; bases unmatched to any gene: 2. This CDR3 has 14 residues. The CDR3 protein is CASSLQTSGSEQFF. CDR3 in DNA: TGTGCCAGCAGCTTACAGACTAGCGGGAGTGAGCAGTTCTTC.

This chain connects TRBV18 to TRBJ2-5, with TRBD2 as a possible D gene (7 bases). Trimming took off 4 bases at V and 5 bases at J, with 20 bases between the two ends. CDR3 length: 16 amino acids. Per the germline V gene, CDR1 is KGHSH and CDR2 is LQKENI. CDR3 in DNA: TGTGCCAGCTCACAATCCGCGGGGGCATCGGGGGAGACCCAGTACTTC. This codes for CASSQSAGASGETQYF. The full variable domain, in which reference TRBV18 and TRBJ2-5 provide the parts outside the CDR3, is NAGVMQNPRHLVRRRGQEARLRCSPMKGHSHVYWYRQLPEEGLKFMVYLQKENIIDESGMPKERFSAEFPKEGPSILRIQQVVRGDSAAYFCASSQSAGASGETQYFGPGTRLLVL.